These 29 T cell receptor beta chains came from one sample sequenced in a study of beta chain features in type 1 diabetes. Expressed TCRB transcripts were sequenced after all isolated RNA was converted to cDNA. The table came from immunoSEQ multiplex PCR; TCRdb's copy has only in-frame clones and leaves some out. The data contain a few hundred thousand clones, approximately 15% of them singletons. The sample consisted of naive CD4+ T cells from blood. These receptors were collected from a young man in good health.

This clone was seen more than once but under ten times. The chain carries TRBV5-1 and TRBJ2-3, with 9 bases lining up with TRBD2. Germline values: CDR1 SGHRS, CDR2 YFSETQ. Trimming at V came to 7 bases and at J to 2 bases, leaving 8 bases not matched to a gene. The CDR3 runs 15 residues. The CDR3 is CASQIAGEATDTQYF. The CDR3 DNA follows: TGCGCCAGCCAAATAGCGGGAGAAGCCACAGATACGCAGTATTTT.

The gene calls are TRBV27 and TRBJ2-1; D not resolved. Germline V CDR1 and CDR2: MNHEY, SMNVEV (reference sequence). CDR3 length: 15 residues. V was trimmed by 5 bases and J by 0 bases, leaving 11 bases between them. The CDR3 is CASSPDSLSYNEQFF. For the CDR3, the DNA is TGTGCCAGCAGTCCAGATTCACTCTCCTACAATGAGCAGTTCTTC.

This chain connects TRBV29-1 to TRBJ1-2; 8 positions match TRBD1. The germline gives CDR1 SQVTM, CDR2 ANQGSEA. V lost 3 bases, J lost 1 base, and 4 bases stayed unmatched. This CDR3 spans 14 amino acids. CDR3 bases: TGCAGCGTTGAGTCAGGGGGCTTTAACTATGGCTACACCTTC. Translation: CSVESGGFNYGYTF. Together with reference TRBV29-1 and TRBJ1-2, the CDR3 gives the full variable domain: SAVISQKPSRDICQRGTSLTIQCQVDSQVTMMFWYRQQPGQSLTLIATANQGSEATYESGFVIDKFPISRPNLTFSTLTVSNMSPEDSSIYLCSVESGGFNYGYTFGSGTRLTVV.

The rearrangement uses TRBV4-2 and TRBJ2-3; unclear D gene. Germline-derived CDR1 and CDR2 are LGHNA and YNFKEQ. V gave up 7 bases and J gave up 1 base, with 12 bases separating them. The CDR3 runs to 14 residues. CDR3 nucleotide sequence: TGTGCCAGCACCCCGGAGCAGGGCACAGATACGCAGTATTTT. Amino acids: CASTPEQGTDTQYF.

The table lists this clone with a few counts. This chain uses TRBV18 with TRBJ1-2, with D tentatively TRBD1 (5 bases). The V end was cut by 2 bases, the J end by 8 bases, with 9 bases between. The CDR3 consists of 12 residues. Per germline, CDR1 KGHSH and CDR2 LQKENI. The CDR3: CASSPKDSGYTF. CDR3 coding DNA: TGTGCCAGCTCACCAAAAGACAGCGGCTACACCTTC.

This clone was seen a few times. This chain uses TRBV14 with TRBJ1-1; D uncertain. Looked up from germline, CDR1 is SGHDN and CDR2 is FVKESK. The V gene lost 10 bases and the J gene lost 0 bases, with 12 bases spanning the gap. The CDR3 is 13 amino acids. This CDR3 reads CATSEAVNTEAFF. The CDR3, as DNA: TGTGCCACGAGTGAGGCGGTGAACACTGAAGCTTTCTTT.

This clone turned up a few times. The CDR3 DNA is TGTGCCAGCAGCGGTGGCTCGCGTAGCGACAGCTACGAGCAGTACGTC. Translated, it gives CASSGGSRSDSYEQYV. The V and J genes are TRBV7-8 and TRBJ2-7; perhaps D is TRBD1 or TRBD2 (5 bases each). Germline CDR1 is SGHVS and CDR2 is FQNEAQ. Deletions cut 5 bases from V and 3 bases from J, with 20 bases between. This CDR3 is built from 16 residues.

This clone turned up a few times. This chain uses TRBV21-1 with TRBJ2-7; the table names TRBD1, a call not compared with the DNA. TRBV21-1 is annotated as a pseudogene. The CDR3 is 14 amino acids. The DNA for the CDR3 is TGTGCCAGCAGCAAAGTTCAGGCCGCCTACGAGCAGTACTTC. Its protein product is CASSKVQAAYEQYF.

This clone appeared a few times. The rearrangement uses TRBV7-3 and TRBJ1-3; the D is unclear. The V and J ends lost 5 bases and 9 bases respectively, with 17 bases between them. The CDR3 is made up of 14 amino acids. CDR1 is SGHTA, CDR2 FQGTGA, per germline. This CDR3 reads CASSGGEGEGTIYF. The CDR3 region has the DNA TGTGCCAGCAGCGGCGGGGAGGGCGAAGGCACCATATATTTT.

In nucleotides, the CDR3 is TGTGCTAGTACGGACGGGACTGCCTCCTACAATGAGCAGTTCTTC. This sequence encodes CASTDGTASYNEQFF. The chain links TRBV12-5 to TRBJ2-1; possible D gene TRBD2, 6 bases. Germline V gene data show CDR1 as LGHNT and CDR2 as FRNRAP. This CDR3 has 15 amino acids. Deletions cut 8 bases from V and 0 bases from J, with 14 bases between.

This clone was seen more than once but under ten times. The chain is built from TRBV7-2 and TRBJ2-3; D possibly corresponds to TRBD2 (5 bases). The CDR3 length is 14 residues. Germline V gene sequence: CDR1 SGHTA, CDR2 FQGNSA. V lost 3 bases, J lost 2 bases, and 9 bases lay in between. The CDR3: CASSLTGYTDTQYF. In DNA form, the CDR3 reads TGTGCCAGCAGCTTGACGGGGTACACAGATACGCAGTATTTT.

J is TRBJ2-7 and V is TRBV11-2, with TRBD2 matching 7 bases. The CDR3 is made up of 16 amino acids. Germline CDR1 SGHAT, CDR2 FQNNGV. V lost 0 bases and J lost 0; bases outside the gene matches: 5. The CDR3 is CASSLDGTMSSYEQYV. The CDR3, as DNA: TGTGCCAGCAGCTTAGATGGGACTATGAGCTCCTACGAGCAGTACGTC.

This clone has a handful of counts. This same CDR3 is encoded by further DNA sequences in the sample. This sequence joins TRBV9 and TRBJ2-1; no reliable D call. The CDR3 sequence is 12 residues long. Germline V lookup: CDR1 SGDLS, CDR2 YYNGEE. V dropped 2 bases and J dropped 7 bases, with 7 bases sitting between them. This chain's CDR3 is CASSVALNEQFF. The CDR3 DNA sequence: TGTGCCAGCAGCGTGGCGTTAAATGAGCAGTTCTTC.

This clone was detected a few times. V gene TRBV20-1 combines with J gene TRBJ2-5, with unresolved D. Trimming took 8 bases from V and 5 from J, leaving 12 bases between them. CDR1 DFQATT and CDR2 SNEGSKA come from the germline V gene (reference sequence). This CDR3 spans 11 amino acids. CDR3 region: CSPQFDETQYF. The CDR3, as DNA: TGCAGTCCCCAGTTTGACGAGACCCAGTACTTC.

This clone showed up just a few times. The genes are TRBV27 and TRBJ2-7, with 8 positions matching TRBD2. The CDR3 is made up of 15 amino acids. The germline V gene encodes CDR1 MNHEY and CDR2 SMNVEV (reference sequence). With 2 bases clipped from V and 3 bases from J, the junction kept 6 bases outside the gene matches. CDR3 bases: TGTGCCAGCAGTTTAAGACGGGAGGGGATCTACGAGCAGTACGTC. Its protein product is CASSLRREGIYEQYV.

In DNA, the CDR3 is TGCAGCGTAGTTTATGACAGAACTAACAATGAGCAGTTCTTC. Its protein is CSVVYDRTNNEQFF. V gene TRBV29-1 combines with J gene TRBJ2-1; maybe TRBD1 (5 bases). V was trimmed by 6 bases and J by 5 bases, leaving 17 bases between them. The germline V gene encodes CDR1 SQVTM and CDR2 ANQGSEA. The CDR3 loop spans 14 amino acids.

This clone turned up a few times. The chain combines TRBV7-2 with TRBJ2-1; 9 bases agree with TRBD2. V was pared by 4 bases and J by 8 bases, with 15 bases of the junction left unmatched. The CDR3 loop spans 17 amino acids. The germline CDR1 and CDR2 sequences are SGHTA and FQGNSA. The CDR3: CASSSSFRRGRADEQFF. The DNA for the CDR3 is TGTGCCAGCAGCTCTTCATTCCGGCGCGGGAGGGCCGATGAGCAGTTCTTC.

The chain has TRBV6-1 and TRBJ2-1; 7 bases agree with TRBD2. Germline lookup yields CDR1 MNHNS and CDR2 SASEGT. The CDR3 contains 13 residues. V lost 6 bases and J lost 3; bases outside the gene matches: 2. CDR3: CASRASGYNEQFF. The CDR3 coding sequence is TGTGCCAGCAGGGCTAGCGGCTACAATGAGCAGTTCTTC.

V and J are TRBV7-2 and TRBJ2-7; 9 bases are a match to TRBD2. The V segment lost 5 bases and the J segment 2 bases; nucleotides outside the gene matches: 10. This CDR3 region has 16 residues. CDR1 and CDR2 (germline): SGHTA, FQGNSA. In nucleotides, the CDR3 is TGTGCCAGCAGCCAGGGGAGGACTAGCGCGCCCTACGAGCAGTACTTC. It yields the protein CASSQGRTSAPYEQYF.

This clone was observed a few times. The J gene is TRBJ2-1, the V gene TRBV10-3; 15 positions match TRBD2. The germline CDR1 and CDR2 sequences are ENHRY and SYGVKD. J gave up 1 base and V 6 bases, and 1 base lay outside the gene matches. This CDR3 has 16 amino acids. The CDR3 nucleotides are TGTGCCATCAGAGGGACTAGCGGGAGGTCCTACAATGAGCAGTTCTTC. It is translated as CAIRGTSGRSYNEQFF.

The rearrangement links TRBV7-2 to TRBJ2-5; tentatively, D is TRBD1 (6 bases). Germline lookup yields CDR1 SGHTA and CDR2 FQGNSA. Trimming took off 6 bases at V and 5 bases at J, with 22 bases between the two ends. The CDR3 contains 16 residues. CDR3 DNA sequence: TGTGCCAGCAGGGAAAGGTTTCTGGCAGGGGTTGAGACCCAGTACTTC. Residues: CASRERFLAGVETQYF.

J is TRBJ2-1 and V is TRBV29-1; D gene unclear. V was shortened by 1 base and J by 8 bases, with 9 bases between the two germline ends. CDR1 and CDR2 from the germline V gene are SQVTM and ANQGSEA. The CDR3 extends over 12 amino acids. CDR3 in amino acids: CSVEVSVDEQFF. The CDR3 DNA is TGCAGCGTTGAAGTGTCTGTGGATGAGCAGTTCTTC.

This clone was counted between two and nine times. This chain uses TRBV29-1 with TRBJ1-1; no clear D. This CDR3 has 12 residues. Germline CDR1 SQVTM, CDR2 ANQGSEA. The ends were cut back, 3 bases at V and 1 base at J, with 6 bases in the middle. In DNA, the CDR3 is TGCAGCGTTGATTGGGGGAACACTGAAGCTTTCTTT. It codes for CSVDWGNTEAFF.

This clone occurred a few times. This rearrangement joins TRBV7-2 to TRBJ2-1, with 8 bases that match TRBD1. The ends lost 4 bases at V and 0 bases at J; junction bases unmatched: 2. The germline CDR1 and CDR2 sequences are SGHTA and FQGNSA. This CDR3 is 15 amino acids long. CDR3 protein: CASSYDRGSYNEQFF. The CDR3 region has the DNA TGTGCCAGCAGCTACGACAGGGGCTCCTACAATGAGCAGTTCTTC.

V and J are TRBV12-5 and TRBJ2-7; D gene uncertain. V lost 1 base, J lost 4 bases, and 8 bases lay in between. CDR1 and CDR2 (germline): LGHNT, FRNRAP. The CDR3 has 13 residues. The CDR3 sequence: CASGLEPRYEQYF. In DNA, the CDR3 is TGTGCTAGTGGTTTGGAACCTAGGTACGAGCAGTACTTC.

This clone has just a few counts. The genes are TRBV12-5 and TRBJ2-3; D gene uncertain. This CDR3 is built from 12 residues. The V end was cut by 5 bases, the J end by 2 bases, with 5 bases between. Germline V lookup: CDR1 LGHNT, CDR2 FRNRAP. The CDR3, as DNA: TGTGCTAGTGGTATCGCCACAGATACGCAGTATTTT. Translation: CASGIATDTQYF.

The rearrangement links TRBV11-2 to TRBJ1-2; D is unclear. The ends were cut back, 5 bases at V and 4 bases at J, with 14 bases in the middle. Per germline, CDR1 SGHAT and CDR2 FQNNGV. There are 14 residues in the CDR3. This CDR3 is CASSRDQNFYGYTF. Here the CDR3 DNA reads TGTGCCAGCAGCCGTGATCAGAACTTCTATGGCTACACCTTC. The whole variable domain, filled in from reference TRBV11-2 and TRBJ1-2, reads EAGVAQSPRYKIIEKRQSVAFWCNPISGHATLYWYQQILGQGPKLLIQFQNNGVVDDSQLPKDRFSAERLKGVDSTLKIQPAKLEDSAVYLCASSRDQNFYGYTFGSGTRLTVV.

This clone was found a few times. In DNA, the CDR3 is TGTGCCAGCTCTACCGTCGGTACGGGAGAAAATTATGGCTACACCTTC. This sequence encodes CASSTVGTGENYGYTF. The rearrangement joins TRBV18 to TRBJ1-2; D is uncertain. This CDR3 is 16 amino acids long. Germline V gives CDR1 KGHSH, CDR2 LQKENI. V lost 6 bases, J lost 5 bases, and 22 bases lay in between.

This clone was seen more than once but under ten times. This CDR3 is CASSPPGTGINYGYTF. In DNA form, the CDR3 reads TGTGCCAGCAGTCCCCCCGGGACAGGGATTAACTATGGCTACACCTTC. The chain uses TRBV28 and TRBJ1-2; 9 bases align to TRBD1. Germline values: CDR1 MDHEN, CDR2 SYDVKM. V shed 5 bases and J 1 base; nucleotides not matched to a gene: 8. The CDR3 is 16 residues long.